This T cell receptor beta chain was identified during a study of T-cell memory formation after mild COVID-19. This clonotype was counted many times. Trimming removed 5 bases at V and 1 base at J, with 4 bases between. The CDR3 spans 12 residues. Constant-segment-primed 5'RACE gave TCR alpha and TCR beta cDNA libraries with sample barcodes and UMIs. TCRdb ran MiXCR on the 5' RACE reads and lists one entry per CDR3 protein. The data show roughly 150,000 distinct CDR3 sequences, with roughly 15% seen just once and roughly 13% held by the top ten. The V gene is TRBV12-3 or TRBV12-4, the J gene TRBJ2-3; D not certain. Sequencing used PBMCs or a T cell subset sorted from them (not recorded which). The sequence was collected from an adult woman who had mild COVID-19 (a few samples of this study predate the infection). Cell type and time point are not known. This chain's CDR3 is CASSPRTDTQYF. The CDR3 coding sequence is TGTGCCAGCAGTCCACGCACAGATACGCAGTATTTT.